These 23 T cell receptor beta chains came from one sample sequenced in a study of cytomegalovirus exposure and HLA in healthy donors. PCR involved 60 Vbeta and 13 Jbeta primers. Here immunoSEQ multiplex PCR was the method, and the copy in TCRdb shows in-frame clones only, minus some. The sample includes 150,000 to 180,000 clones, roughly 74% of them seen just once. Input material: PBMCs. These receptor sequences come from a young man in good health and CMV-seronegative.

The V and J genes are TRBV5-5 and TRBJ1-6; no definite D call. This CDR3 comprises 14 residues. V dropped 0 bases and J dropped 7 bases, with 8 bases sitting between them. Germline V gives CDR1 SGHKS, CDR2 YYEKEE (reference sequence). This CDR3 reads CASSLGVGNSPLHF. In DNA form, the CDR3 reads TGTGCCAGCAGCTTGGGGGTGGGCAATTCACCCCTCCACTTT.

This clone was observed a few times. Germline is not matched at one junction end, which may reflect a read error. The chain couples TRBV4-2 to TRBJ2-6, with D tentatively TRBD1 (7 bases). This CDR3 is 17 amino acids long. Germline V CDR1 and CDR2: LGHNA, YNFKEQ. The CDR3 DNA is TGTGCCAGCAGCCAAGCCTCGACAGGGACTGGGGCCAACGGCCTGACTTTC. Translation: CASSQASTGTGANGLTF.

The V and J genes are TRBV6-5 and TRBJ2-5, with 10 positions matching TRBD2. Germline lookup yields CDR1 MNHEY and CDR2 SVGAGI. J gave up 1 base and V 0 bases, and 2 bases lay outside the gene matches. The CDR3 is 16 residues long. CDR3 region: CASSYSLAGVQETQYF. DNA for the CDR3: TGTGCCAGCAGTTACTCCCTAGCGGGGGTCCAAGAGACCCAGTACTTC.

The rearrangement links TRBV5-1 to TRBJ2-7; tentatively, D is TRBD2 (5 bases). Germline V gives CDR1 SGHRS, CDR2 YFSETQ. This CDR3 contains 15 residues. The germline V and J ends were trimmed by 4 bases and 0 bases, with 14 bases remaining between them. CDR3 sequence (DNA): TGCGCCAGCAGCGTCCCGGGAACCATCTCCTACGAGCAGTACTTC. Protein sequence: CASSVPGTISYEQYF.

The V gene is TRBV2, the J gene TRBJ2-7; 7 positions agree with TRBD2. This CDR3 is built from 14 residues. V dropped 8 bases and J dropped 2; count of bases not matched to a gene: 9. CDR1 is SNHLY and CDR2 is FYNNEI in the germline V gene. In nucleotides, the CDR3 is TGTGCCAGCCCGACTAGCAGTTCAACCTACGAGCAGTACGTC. It translates to CASPTSSSTYEQYV.

This clone showed up just a few times. The V call is TRBV2, the J call TRBJ2-3, with 7 bases matching TRBD2. The CDR3 consists of 17 residues. Germline loops: CDR1 SNHLY, CDR2 FYNNEI. After removal of 3 bases from V and 1 base from J, the junction contained 10 bases not matched to a gene. The CDR3 loop is CASSDSGAGWGTDTQYF. Written as DNA, the CDR3 is TGTGCCAGCAGTGATTCGGGAGCGGGATGGGGCACAGATACGCAGTATTTT.

This clone was detected only once. The chain links TRBV7-9 to TRBJ1-1, with TRBD1 matching over 7 bases. CDR3 length equals 13 residues. V gave up 6 bases and J gave up 11 bases; unmatched junction bases: 12. Germline V gives CDR1 SEHNR, CDR2 FQNEAQ (reference sequence). CDR3 DNA: TGTGCCAGCAGTCCGACCGGGACAGTGGCCGCTTTCTTT. This gives the protein CASSPTGTVAAFF.

The chain combines TRBV5-6 with TRBJ1-4, with D maybe TRBD1 (6 bases). CDR3 size: 15 residues. CDR1 SGHDT and CDR2 YYEEEE come from the germline V gene. Trimming left V 0 bases short and J 5 bases short, with 11 bases between. The CDR3 sequence: CASSLVSRGNEKLFF. The CDR3 DNA sequence: TGTGCCAGCAGCTTGGTCTCCAGGGGAAATGAAAAACTGTTTTTT.

The J gene is TRBJ1-4, the V gene TRBV5-1; 11 nucleotides agree with TRBD1. CDR3 size: 16 residues. In germline, CDR1 is SGHRS, CDR2 YFSETQ. The trim removed 4 bases at V and 0 bases at J, leaving 2 bases unmatched. The CDR3 DNA reads TGCGCCAGCAGCGGGGGACAGGGGGCAACTAATGAAAAACTGTTTTTT. Residues: CASSGGQGATNEKLFF.

The chain carries TRBV7-7 and TRBJ2-5; TRBD1 agrees at 9 bases. This CDR3 is 13 amino acids long. Per the germline V gene, CDR1 is SSHAT and CDR2 is FNYEAQ (reference sequence). The junction had 1 base not matched to a gene; V was cut back by 5 bases and J by 3 bases. The CDR3 protein is CASSRDREETQYF. CDR3 DNA sequence: TGTGCCAGCAGCCGGGACAGGGAAGAGACCCAGTACTTC.

This clone was seen once. V and J are TRBV5-1 and TRBJ1-5; 8 nucleotides line up with TRBD1. The trim removed 4 bases at V and 2 bases at J, leaving 2 bases unmatched. This CDR3 region has 14 residues. From germline, CDR1 is SGHRS and CDR2 YFSETQ. CDR3 region: CASSQGQGNQPQHF. In DNA form, the CDR3 reads TGCGCCAGCAGCCAGGGACAGGGCAATCAGCCCCAGCATTTT.

The V gene is TRBV19, the J gene TRBJ1-1; D perhaps matches TRBD1 (5 bases). V gave up 9 bases and J gave up 10 bases, with 18 bases separating them. Looked up from germline, CDR1 is LNHDA and CDR2 is SQIVND (reference sequence). This CDR3 has 12 amino acids. The CDR3 loop is CASTDTTALAFF. CDR3 DNA sequence: TGTGCCAGCACGGACACGACGGCTTTAGCTTTCTTT.

This clone was seen a handful of times. This chain joins TRBV10-1 and TRBJ1-4; D is perhaps TRBD1 (6 bases). The germline V gene has CDR1 WNHNN and CDR2 SYGVQD (reference sequence). CDR3 size: 15 residues. V lost 7 bases, J lost 0 bases, and 12 bases lay in between. CDR3 bases: TGCGCCAGCACCCTGGACAGCTCAACTAATGAAAAACTGTTTTTT. It is translated as CASTLDSSTNEKLFF.

The V gene is TRBV7-2, the J gene TRBJ1-6; D is perhaps TRBD1 (5 bases). CDR1 is SGHTA, CDR2 FQGNSA, per germline. The CDR3 spans 15 residues. The V end was cut by 9 bases, the J end by 6 bases, with 18 bases between. The CDR3 here is CASKGPGGFNSPLHF. CDR3 in DNA: TGTGCCAGTAAGGGGCCAGGCGGATTTAATTCACCCCTCCACTTT.

This chain links TRBV28 with TRBJ1-4; D not certain. Germline loops: CDR1 MDHEN, CDR2 SYDVKM. V was trimmed by 10 bases and J by 4 bases, leaving 13 bases between them. CDR3 length equals 13 residues. The CDR3 spells CATSSLLNEKLFF. The CDR3 DNA reads as TGTGCCACCTCTTCACTCCTTAATGAAAAACTGTTTTTT.

This clone was recorded once. The chain employs TRBV19 and TRBJ1-4, with D possibly TRBD1 on 6 matching bases. V lost 7 bases and J lost 7, with 10 bases in between. Germline loops: CDR1 LNHDA, CDR2 SQIVND (reference sequence). The CDR3 has 12 amino acids. The CDR3 region is CASTGRGEKLFF. CDR3 bases: TGTGCCAGTACGGGCAGGGGTGAAAAACTGTTTTTT. Filled out from reference TRBV19 and TRBJ1-4, the complete variable domain reads DGGITQSPKYLFRKEGQNVTLSCEQNLNHDAMYWYRQDPGQGLRLIYYSQIVNDFQKGDIAEGYSVSREKKESFPLTVTSAQKNPTAFYLCASTGRGEKLFFGSGTQLSVL.

The V call is TRBV30, the J call TRBJ2-1; D is possibly TRBD1 (6 bases). V was clipped by 4 bases and J by 6 bases, with 16 bases between them. Germline lookup yields CDR1 GTSNPN and CDR2 SVGIG (reference sequence). This CDR3 has 14 amino acids. The CDR3 loop is CAWKLQGTINEQFF. Here the CDR3 DNA reads TGTGCCTGGAAGCTACAGGGAACTATCAATGAGCAGTTCTTC.

This chain links TRBV7-2 with TRBJ2-3, with D tentatively TRBD2 (5 bases). Per the germline V gene, CDR1 is SGHTA and CDR2 is FQGNSA. This CDR3 contains 12 residues. The CDR3 coding sequence is TGTATCGTCGCGGGTAGCACAGATACGCAGTATTTT. Its translation is CIVAGSTDTQYF. Looking up the rest from reference TRBV7-2 and TRBJ2-3 gives the full variable domain: GAGVSQSPSNKVTEKGKDVELRCDPISGHTALYWYRQSLGQGLEFLIYFQGNSAPDKSGLPSDRFSAERTGGSVSTLTIQRTQQEDSAVYLCIVAGSTDTQYFGPGTRLTVL.

The CDR3 protein is CASSPNTAEAFF. For the CDR3, the DNA is TGTGCCAGCTCACCAAATACGGCTGAAGCTTTCTTT. The chain employs TRBV18 and TRBJ1-1; D uncertain. The CDR3 totals 12 residues. Germline values: CDR1 KGHSH, CDR2 LQKENI. Trimming stripped 2 bases from V and 6 bases from J, with 7 bases between.

The CDR3 sequence: CASSLTGSSSGNTIYF. DNA for the CDR3: TGTGCCAGCTCACTGACAGGCTCGAGCTCTGGAAACACCATATATTTT. This sequence joins TRBV18 and TRBJ1-3; D may be TRBD1 (6 bases). Germline assignment: CDR1 KGHSH and CDR2 LQKENI. The CDR3 covers 16 residues. Between the trimmed V and J ends, which lost 4 bases and 0 bases, there was a span of 13 bases.

V gene TRBV6-1 combines with J gene TRBJ1-2; D call uncertain. CDR3 length equals 14 residues. Germline V CDR1 and CDR2: MNHNS, SASEGT. The germline V and J ends were trimmed by 0 bases and 4 bases, with 9 bases remaining between them. The CDR3 DNA reads TGTGCCAGCAGTGAAGCTGCCCGGGGCTATGGCTACACCTTC. Protein sequence: CASSEAARGYGYTF.

By sample share, this clone is medium-sized (0.01 to 0.1%). The chain has TRBV27 and TRBJ1-1, with TRBD1 as a possible D gene (5 bases). Trimming cost V 4 bases and J 8 bases, with 14 bases left between them. The CDR3 extends over 13 amino acids. Looked up from germline, CDR1 is MNHEY and CDR2 is SMNVEV (reference sequence). The DNA of the CDR3 is TGTGCCAGCAGTTGGGGACTGCCCGGGGAAGCTTTCTTT. Amino acid sequence: CASSWGLPGEAFF.

V is TRBV4-1 and J is TRBJ2-3; TRBD2 is a possible D gene (7 bases). Germline CDR1 MGHRA, CDR2 YSYEKL. This CDR3 is 15 amino acids long. The V gene lost 1 base and the J gene lost 5 bases, with 13 bases spanning the gap. CDR3 coding DNA: TGCGCCAGCAGCCAAGTAGGGGGGGCGGGAGATACGCAGTATTTT. Its protein product is CASSQVGGAGDTQYF.